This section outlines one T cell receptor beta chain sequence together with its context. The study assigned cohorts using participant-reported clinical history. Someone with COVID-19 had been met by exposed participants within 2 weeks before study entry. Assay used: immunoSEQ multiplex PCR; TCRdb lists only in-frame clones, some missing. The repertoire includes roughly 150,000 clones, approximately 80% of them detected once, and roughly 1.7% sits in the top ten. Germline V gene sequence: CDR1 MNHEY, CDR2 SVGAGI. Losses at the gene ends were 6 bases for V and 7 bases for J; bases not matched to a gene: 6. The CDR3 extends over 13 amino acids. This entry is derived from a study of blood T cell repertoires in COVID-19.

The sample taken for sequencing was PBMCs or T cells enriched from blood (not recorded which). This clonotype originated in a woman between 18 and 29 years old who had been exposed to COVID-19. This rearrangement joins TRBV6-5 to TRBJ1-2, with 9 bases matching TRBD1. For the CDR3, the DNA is TGTGCCAGCAGATCCGGGACAGGGTTTGGCTACACCTTC. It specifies CASRSGTGFGYTF.